Listed below are T cell receptor beta chains from one sample, sequenced in a study of T cell changes during pregnancy in multiple sclerosis. Measured with immunoSEQ multiplex PCR; TCRdb has only the in-frame clones, and not every one. The repertoire holds 69,000 or so clones, with approximately 91% as singletons. The sample was peripheral blood, taken in the third trimester of pregnancy. The receptors stem from a female donor with multiple sclerosis, enrolled in a pregnancy study. Each CDR3 is given without its conserved first and last residue.

v_call,j_call,cdr3_aa
TRBV9,TRBJ2-5,ASSVMGLAGETQY
TRBV11-3,TRBJ2-5,ASSLGRTSGHQETQY
TRBV7-3,TRBJ1-1,ASSFGVGEAF
TRBV5-1,TRBJ2-7,ASSPTGQGYEQY
TRBV5-8,TRBJ2-6,ASSFHRTSSGANVLT
TRBV5-4,TRBJ1-2,ASSSGQQRPLYGYT
TRBV6-5,TRBJ2-5,ASRQGRETQY
TRBV4-1,TRBJ1-6,ASSQDGGAGVGAPLH
TRBV28,TRBJ2-5,ASSLYTQAETQY
TRBV11-2,TRBJ2-1,ASSRGPNPFYNEQF
TRBV2,TRBJ1-5,ASSADRFNQPQH
TRBV5-6,TRBJ2-7,ASSGRGTAFNYEQY
TRBV30,TRBJ2-7,AWSEGTGRNEQY
TRBV10-3,TRBJ2-3,AISESVGTSGSTDTQY
TRBV28,TRBJ2-3,ASSPSLYTQY
TRBV7-9,TRBJ1-1,ASSPRYVEAF
TRBV19,TRBJ1-5,ASSIQGPQGGNQPQH
TRBV7-7,TRBJ1-5,ASSLCSWANQSPQH
TRBV6-5,TRBJ1-1,ATNTGWNTEAF
TRBV2,TRBJ1-3,ASSGTGGNTIY
TRBV5-4,TRBJ2-7,ASSQLAGEAYEQY
TRBV6-6,TRBJ2-7,ATVTSGNSYEQY
TRBV5-1,TRBJ2-7,ASSLASGGAYYEQY
TRBV5-7,TRBJ2-6,ASSLESGRPSRGANVLT
TRBV6-6,TRBJ2-1,ASSYGLAGGYNEQF
TRBV30,TRBJ2-2,AWSGTGAGGELF
TRBV29-1,TRBJ2-1,SVWAEGGTAYNEQF
TRBV28,TRBJ1-2,ASSPGTGSHGYT
TRBV25-1,TRBJ2-3,ASSEYTDGHTDTQY
TRBV6-1,TRBJ2-3,ASSGSGGADTQY
TRBV5-1,TRBJ2-3,ASNTGGRTDTQY
TRBV19,TRBJ1-4,ASSFLSGGVEKLF
TRBV2,TRBJ1-6,ASKADRGPNSPLH
TRBV29-1,TRBJ1-1,SASLQGDTEAF
TRBV10-2,TRBJ1-2,ASSDRTGRHYGYT
TRBV4-1,TRBJ2-1,ASSPAEGANEQF
TRBV7-9,TRBJ2-7,ASSLPEGTALSYEQY
TRBV28,TRBJ1-2,ASSLGAQWKYGYT
TRBV5-1,TRBJ2-2,ASSLTLNTGELF
TRBV5-8,TRBJ1-5,ASSPLDRGGNQPQH
TRBV2,TRBJ1-1,ASFYRGLLKNTEAF
TRBV5-6,TRBJ1-1,ASSFATDGNTEAF
TRBV28,TRBJ1-1,ASTSAGTGGTEAF